The 20 T cell receptor beta chains below all came from one sample that was sequenced in a study of siplizumab effects on memory and regulatory T cells. Only in-frame clones appear in the TCRdb table, and some are missing; sequencing was by immunoSEQ multiplex PCR. The sample contains approximately 110,000 clones, 85% to 95% of which appear only once. Sequencing was done on a sample of CD4+ T cells sorted from blood. The receptor set was obtained from a human donor in good health.

The chain carries TRBV19 and TRBJ1-1, with a tentative D call TRBD1 (5 bases). Germline V gene sequence: CDR1 LNHDA, CDR2 SQIVND (reference sequence). Trimming took off 5 bases at V and 4 bases at J, with 14 bases between the two ends. This CDR3 has 14 amino acids. The CDR3 is CASSPGERITEAFF. The CDR3 region has the DNA TGTGCCAGTAGTCCGGGGGAGCGGATCACTGAAGCTTTCTTT.

The chain recombines TRBV7-9 with TRBJ2-3; the match to TRBD2 covers 13 bases. Germline values: CDR1 SEHNR, CDR2 FQNEAQ (reference sequence). J was trimmed by 5 bases and V by 4 bases; bases with no gene match: 6. The CDR3 contains 16 residues. The CDR3 reads CASSSGLAGVGDTQYF. The CDR3 DNA is TGTGCCAGCAGCTCCGGACTAGCGGGGGTGGGAGATACGCAGTATTTT.

The rearrangement uses TRBV7-9 and TRBJ2-5; the match to TRBD2 covers 8 bases. Germline V gene data show CDR1 as SEHNR and CDR2 as FQNEAQ (reference sequence). This CDR3 is 15 amino acids long. The V and J ends lost 4 bases and 3 bases, in that order; junction bases with no gene match: 7. The CDR3 bases are TGTGCCAGCAGCTCCTTTGGGACTAGAGAAGAGACCCAGTACTTC. Protein product: CASSSFGTREETQYF.

V and J are TRBV23-1 and TRBJ1-4, with 12 nucleotides matching TRBD1. TRBV23-1 is marked as an open reading frame, function uncertain. V dropped 2 bases and J dropped 10; count of bases not matched to a gene: 8. The CDR3 length is 16 residues. The CDR3 loop is CASSQVRDRGLAKLFF. CDR3 nucleotide sequence: TGCGCCAGCAGTCAAGTCCGGGACAGGGGGCTGGCAAAACTGTTTTTT.

The V call is TRBV19, the J call TRBJ2-1; D is possibly TRBD2 (7 bases). V was trimmed by 6 bases and J by 4 bases, leaving 13 bases between them. CDR3 length equals 14 residues. Germline V lookup: CDR1 LNHDA, CDR2 SQIVND (reference sequence). CDR3 region: CASRIQGGYNEQFF. The CDR3 bases are TGTGCCAGTAGAATACAGGGAGGGTACAATGAGCAGTTCTTC.

The chain has TRBV4-3 and TRBJ2-5; 7 nucleotides line up with TRBD2. Per germline, CDR1 LGHNA and CDR2 YSLEER. J gave up 5 bases and V 4 bases, and 7 bases lay outside the gene matches. CDR3 length: 14 residues. In DNA form, the CDR3 reads TGCGCCAGCAGCCCCGGCGGGAGACGTGAGACCCAGTACTTC. Protein: CASSPGGRRETQYF.

The chain couples TRBV20-1 to TRBJ2-1; D may be TRBD2 (6 bases). This CDR3 comprises 11 residues. V was pared by 5 bases and J by 8 bases, with 10 bases between. CDR1 and CDR2 (germline): DFQATT, SNEGSKA (reference sequence). CDR3 residues: CSAQGLYEQFF. Here the CDR3 DNA reads TGCAGTGCTCAAGGACTATATGAGCAGTTCTTC.

CDR3 DNA: TGCGCCAGCAGCCATCCCAATGAGCAGTTCTTC. Translation: CASSHPNEQFF. The chain couples TRBV10-2 to TRBJ2-1; D gene ambiguous. Trimming took 6 bases from V and 6 from J, leaving 6 bases between them. The germline CDR1 and CDR2 sequences are WSHSY and SAAADI. The CDR3 contains 11 residues.

V gene TRBV25-1 combines with J gene TRBJ1-2; no clear D gene. The CDR3 runs to 15 residues. V was shortened by 1 base and J by 3 bases, with 12 bases between the two germline ends. Germline-derived CDR1 and CDR2 are MGHDK and SYGVNS. The CDR3 DNA reads TGTGCCAGCAGTGAATCGACAATTTTGGACTATGGCTACACCTTC. Translation: CASSESTILDYGYTF.

Here the CDR3 reads CASSEGGLNTEAFF. In DNA form, the CDR3 reads TGTGCCAGCAGTGAGGGGGGCCTGAACACTGAAGCTTTCTTT. The V call is TRBV6-1, the J call TRBJ1-1; D perhaps matches TRBD1 (6 bases). The V gene's germline CDR1 is MNHNS and CDR2 SASEGT. The CDR3 is 14 residues long. V gave up 3 bases and J gave up 0 bases, with 8 bases separating them.

The rearrangement links TRBV5-1 to TRBJ1-2; tentatively, D is TRBD1 (5 bases). Germline assignment: CDR1 SGHRS and CDR2 YFSETQ. This CDR3 is built from 13 residues. Trimming took 4 bases from V and 2 from J, leaving 9 bases between them. The CDR3 bases are TGCGCCAGCAGCGGAGGACAAAACTATGGCTACACCTTC. This gives the protein CASSGGQNYGYTF.

The chain couples TRBV11-1 to TRBJ1-5; no definite D call. The V and J ends lost 5 bases and 9 bases respectively, with 11 bases between them. The CDR3 covers 12 residues. Germline CDR1 SGHAT, CDR2 FQDESV (reference sequence). The CDR3 protein is CASSNQKGPQHF. In DNA form, the CDR3 reads TGTGCCAGCAGCAACCAGAAGGGGCCCCAGCATTTT.

V is TRBV14 and J is TRBJ1-1; D not certain. Germline V gene lookup returns CDR1 SGHDN and CDR2 FVKESK. Trimming cost V 6 bases and J 0 bases, with 11 bases left between them. CDR3 length equals 14 residues. The CDR3 DNA reads as TGTGCCAGCAGTAGAGGAATAGTGAACACTGAAGCTTTCTTT. Translated, it gives CASSRGIVNTEAFF. Filled out from reference TRBV14 and TRBJ1-1, the complete variable domain reads EAGVTQFPSHSVIEKGQTVTLRCDPISGHDNLYWYRRVMGKEIKFLLHFVKESKQDESGMPNNRFLAERTGGTYSTLKVQPAELEDSGVYFCASSRGIVNTEAFFGQGTRLTVV.

The chain carries TRBV19 and TRBJ1-2; D is uncertain. Per the germline V gene, CDR1 is LNHDA and CDR2 is SQIVND (reference sequence). The V gene lost 1 base and the J gene lost 0 bases, with 6 bases spanning the gap. The CDR3 contains 14 residues. The CDR3 region is CASSIAGANYGYTF. CDR3 in DNA: TGTGCCAGTAGTATAGCAGGCGCTAACTATGGCTACACCTTC. Based on the CDR3 plus reference TRBV19 and TRBJ1-2, the full variable domain is DGGITQSPKYLFRKEGQNVTLSCEQNLNHDAMYWYRQDPGQGLRLIYYSQIVNDFQKGDIAEGYSVSREKKESFPLTVTSAQKNPTAFYLCASSIAGANYGYTFGSGTRLTVV.

The chain has TRBV6-1 and TRBJ1-3; 7 bases match TRBD1. The CDR3 runs to 19 residues. Germline V CDR1 and CDR2: MNHNS, SASEGT. J was trimmed by 6 bases and V by 0 bases; bases with no gene match: 17. The CDR3 spells CASSEALRGTVPLENTIYF. The CDR3 bases are TGTGCCAGCAGTGAAGCGCTTCGAGGGACAGTCCCTCTGGAAAACACCATATATTTT.

This rearrangement joins TRBV14 to TRBJ2-7; D is unclear. Germline V lookup: CDR1 SGHDN, CDR2 FVKESK. The CDR3 consists of 11 residues. V shed 1 base and J shed 6 bases, with 4 bases lying between them. The CDR3 loop is CASSQGGEQYF. The CDR3 bases are TGTGCCAGCAGCCAAGGGGGCGAGCAGTACTTC.

In its sample, this clone was seen once. The J gene is TRBJ1-5, the V gene TRBV6-5; D is undetermined. With 10 bases removed from V and 3 bases from J, the gap between germline ends came to 13 bases. This CDR3 has 13 amino acids. Per the germline V gene, CDR1 is MNHEY and CDR2 is SVGAGI. CDR3 coding DNA: TGTGCCACGAGACCGGGGTTCAATCAGCCCCAGCATTTT. This encodes CATRPGFNQPQHF.

This clone has just one count. The chain links TRBV6-1 to TRBJ2-5; the match to TRBD2 covers 8 bases. The CDR3 has 15 amino acids. V trimming: 7 bases; J trimming: 1 base; junction bases outside the gene matches: 8. Germline CDR1 MNHNS, CDR2 SASEGT. The CDR3 spells CASTTGAGGQETQYF. In DNA, the CDR3 is TGTGCCAGCACCACGGGGGCGGGGGGCCAAGAGACCCAGTACTTC.

For the CDR3, the DNA is TGTGCCAGCAGCTTGGGTCTTCCGGAGACCCAGTACTTC. Translating it yields CASSLGLPETQYF. The V and J genes are TRBV5-4 and TRBJ2-5; D uncertain. Germline CDR1 SGHNT, CDR2 YYREEE (reference sequence). This CDR3 is 13 amino acids long. The V end lost 0 bases, the J end lost 5 bases, and 8 bases lay between the germline ends.

This clone was seen a single time. This chain uses TRBV6-1 with TRBJ1-5; no definite D call. This CDR3 is built from 15 residues. The germline gives CDR1 MNHNS, CDR2 SASEGT. With 4 bases removed from V and 0 bases from J, the gap between germline ends came to 10 bases. This CDR3 reads CASSGLTSSNQPQHF. In nucleotides, the CDR3 is TGTGCCAGCAGTGGACTGACCTCTAGCAATCAGCCCCAGCATTTT.